This T cell receptor (beta chain) derives from a study of OX40 agonist ivuxolimab in advanced cancers. About the research overall: Every 2 weeks, patients got intravenous ivuxolimab at one of six dose levels (0.01-10 mg/kg).

Patients were ruled out by autoimmune disease history or systemic immunosuppression. Sequenced by immunoSEQ multiplex PCR; TCRdb stores in-frame clones only, minus some. The sample has 39,000 or so clones, roughly 90% seen once. V was pared by 9 bases and J by 1 base, with 15 bases between. Germline V CDR1 and CDR2: SGHRS, YFSETQ. There are 14 residues in the CDR3. The chain links TRBV5-1 to TRBJ2-3, with D perhaps TRBD1 or TRBD2 (5 bases each). The starting material was CD4+ or CD8+ T cells sorted from blood, obtained in a trial of the OX40 agonist ivuxolimab. The clonotype originates from an adult with an advanced solid tumor such as melanoma, head and neck, liver or kidney cancer. The CDR3 region is CATSGQGRTDTQYF. CDR3 sequence (DNA): TGCGCCACCTCGGGGCAGGGACGCACAGATACGCAGTATTTT.